The TCR beta chain under discussion was sequenced for a study of cytomegalovirus exposure and HLA in healthy donors. Study-level results: A later analysis, which compared TCR beta chains of equal frequency, found the HLA-associated ones more clonally expanded. A missense variant in DCLRE1C was later tied to TCR beta V- and J-gene trimming. It was assumed in the presence/absence analyses that sequencing depth was roughly uniform across donors.

These donors counted as nominally healthy when sampled, but unrecorded immune exposures were likely. In this sample, this clone turned up a few times. Antigen unknown. Both 60 Vbeta primers and 13 Jbeta primers went into the PCR. Repertoires were generated with immunoSEQ multiplex PCR, while TCRdb's copy carries only in-frame clones and drops some. Altogether about 110,000 clones are present, less than 80% being singletons, with the ten largest covering less than 4.5%. The CDR3 is made up of 15 amino acids. Trimming took off 3 bases at V and 6 bases at J, with 18 bases between the two ends. The germline gives CDR1 SGHVS, CDR2 FQNEAQ.

Sequencing input: PBMCs. This TCR was recovered from a man between 25 and 39 years old in good health and CMV-seropositive. J is TRBJ2-7 and V is TRBV7-8; D is perhaps TRBD2 (6 bases). The CDR3 DNA follows: TGTGCCAGCAGCTTTCTCGGAGGGGTTGGACTCGAGCAGTACTTC. Translating gives CASSFLGGVGLEQYF.